The present TCR beta chain was sequenced within a study of shared clonotypes between healthy human individuals. The assay was carried out at the deep level. Genomic DNA of every subset was divided equally among multiple immunoSEQ plates. TCRdb's copy holds only in-frame clones and misses some; the assay was immunoSEQ multiplex PCR. Among approximately 470,000 clones listed, over 75% were seen once. Notes on the study in general: Clonotype sharing among donors likely depends on sequencing depth.

Concerning this clone: Antigen unknown.

The sample taken for sequencing was PBMCs. This clonotype was obtained from a middle-aged woman in good health. Some clones in this sample may be carry-over from other donors' samples.

The CDR3 loop reads CASSTGQSSGEQYF. The CDR3 DNA is TGTGCCAGTAGTACCGGACAGTCATCAGGAGAGCAGTACTTC. This sequence joins TRBV19 and TRBJ2-7; tentative D call: TRBD1 (6 bases). The germline V and J ends were trimmed by 4 bases and 7 bases, with 17 bases remaining between them. This CDR3 has 14 residues. Per germline, CDR1 LNHDA and CDR2 SQIVND (reference sequence). Based on the CDR3 plus reference TRBV19 and TRBJ2-7, the full variable domain is DGGITQSPKYLFRKEGQNVTLSCEQNLNHDAMYWYRQDPGQGLRLIYYSQIVNDFQKGDIAEGYSVSREKKESFPLTVTSAQKNPTAFYLCASSTGQSSGEQYFGPGTRLTVT.